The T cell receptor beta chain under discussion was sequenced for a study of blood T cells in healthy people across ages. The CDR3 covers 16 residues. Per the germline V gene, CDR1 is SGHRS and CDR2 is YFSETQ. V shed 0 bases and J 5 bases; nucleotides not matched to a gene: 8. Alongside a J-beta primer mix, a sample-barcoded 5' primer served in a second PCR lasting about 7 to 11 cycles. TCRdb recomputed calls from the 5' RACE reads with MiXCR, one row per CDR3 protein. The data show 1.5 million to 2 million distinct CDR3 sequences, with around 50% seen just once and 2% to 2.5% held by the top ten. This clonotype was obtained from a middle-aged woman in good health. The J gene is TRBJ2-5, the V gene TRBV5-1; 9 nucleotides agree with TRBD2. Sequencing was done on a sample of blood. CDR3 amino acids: CASSLVASGVGETQYF. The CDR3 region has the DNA TGCGCCAGCAGCTTGGTCGCTAGCGGGGTCGGGGAGACCCAGTACTTC.